The T cell receptor (beta chain) under discussion was sequenced for a study of CD8+CD57+ T cells in acquired aplastic anemia. Overall study context: When averaged, DNA from sorted CD4+ and CD8+ cells came to around 3 ug.

TCR beta VDJ combinations and CDR3 sequences were profiled from genomic DNA. TCRdb re-derived calls from the reads in MiXCR, one entry per CDR3 protein. This table has 200,000 or so distinct CDR3 sequences, around 50% appearing once. For this clonotype: The antigen is not known.

In patients chosen for sequencing, flow cytometry had shown CD8+CD57+ cell expansion. Untreated patients provided the blood samples, with no therapy given before sampling. Whole-study findings and limits: CD8+ Simpson's diversity in patients was not significantly different from that in controls. Patients and controls had in common approximately 30 CD8+ CDR3 sequences.

CDR3 length: 16 amino acids. Germline loops: CDR1 SGHVS, CDR2 FQNEAQ. The V gene lost 7 bases and the J gene lost 2 bases, with 18 bases spanning the gap. The material sequenced was sorted CD4+, CD8+, or CD8+CD57+ T cells (not recorded which) from PBMCs. This chain joins TRBV7-8 and TRBJ2-1; TRBD1 might be the D (5 bases). This receptor was taken from a human donor with aplastic anemia. The CDR3, as DNA: TGTGCCAGCACCGATATGACAGCCCCACCCTACAATGAGCAGTTCTTC. This translates into CASTDMTAPPYNEQFF.